Following are 9 T cell receptor beta chains from one sample sequenced in a study of blood T cell repertoires in COVID-19. Measured with immunoSEQ multiplex PCR; TCRdb has only the in-frame clones, and not every one. The sample holds 200,000 to 250,000 clones, about 91% seen once. Sequenced: peripheral blood. The receptors derive from a man aged 25-40 years with acute or convalescent COVID-19.

The V gene is TRBV5-1, the J gene TRBJ2-1; TRBD2 matches at 9 bases. Looked up from germline, CDR1 is SGHRS and CDR2 is YFSETQ. After removal of 0 bases from V and 4 bases from J, the junction contained 17 bases not matched to a gene. The CDR3 totals 20 residues. CDR3 in amino acids: CASSLASPSGTARGYNEQFF. The DNA for the CDR3 is TGCGCCAGCAGCTTGGCAAGCCCTAGCGGGACGGCCAGGGGTTACAATGAGCAGTTCTTC.

The chain employs TRBV27 and TRBJ1-2, with 8 bases lining up with TRBD1. The CDR3 loop spans 14 amino acids. CDR1 and CDR2 from the germline V gene are MNHEY and SMNVEV (reference sequence). Losses at the gene ends were 2 bases for V and 4 bases for J; bases not matched to a gene: 3. CDR3 sequence: CASSLAGGLYGYTF. The CDR3, as DNA: TGTGCCAGCAGTTTAGCAGGGGGCCTCTATGGCTACACCTTC.

The gene calls are TRBV28 and TRBJ1-1; D gene unclear. With 2 bases removed from V and 5 bases from J, the gap between germline ends came to 12 bases. Germline CDR1 and CDR2: MDHEN and SYDVKM. The CDR3 has 14 amino acids. This chain's CDR3 is CASSLRWSGTEAFF. The CDR3 bases are TGTGCCAGCAGTTTACGGTGGTCGGGTACTGAAGCTTTCTTT.

This chain links TRBV18 with TRBJ2-7, with D possibly matching TRBD2 (5 bases). Germline CDR1 and CDR2: KGHSH and LQKENI. The CDR3 runs to 17 residues. V lost 5 bases to trimming and J lost 0 bases, with 20 bases between them. The CDR3 sequence: CASSSKYTGIDSYEQYF. CDR3 in DNA: TGTGCCAGCTCATCAAAATACACCGGGATAGACTCCTACGAGCAGTACTTC.

The chain combines TRBV28 with TRBJ2-3, with TRBD2 matching 10 bases. The CDR3 is made up of 18 amino acids. V lost 5 bases and J lost 2; bases outside the gene matches: 13. Germline values: CDR1 MDHEN, CDR2 SYDVKM. The CDR3 reads CASSPRGAGGTITDTQYF. The CDR3 nucleotides read TGTGCCAGCAGTCCTCGCGGAGCGGGAGGGACCATCACAGATACGCAGTATTTT.

In nucleotides, the CDR3 is TGTGCCAGCAGCTTAGGCGCGGGAACCACAGATACGCAGTATTTT. Amino acid sequence: CASSLGAGTTDTQYF. This chain connects TRBV11-3 to TRBJ2-3; possible D gene TRBD2, 6 bases. The length of the CDR3 is 15 residues. The V end lost 1 base, the J end lost 2 bases, and 10 bases lay between the germline ends. CDR1 and CDR2 (germline): SGHNT, YENEEA. The whole variable domain, remainder taken from reference TRBV11-3 and TRBJ2-3, is EAGVVQSPRYKIIEKKQPVAFWCNPISGHNTLYWYLQNLGQGPELLIRYENEEAVDDSQLPKDRFSAERLKGVDSTLKIQPAELGDSAVYLCASSLGAGTTDTQYFGPGTRLTVL.

This clone was counted a single time. The genes are TRBV7-9 and TRBJ2-1; 11 positions agree with TRBD2. Trimming cost V 4 bases and J 5 bases; bases outside gene matches: 10. There are 17 residues in the CDR3. Germline V CDR1 and CDR2: SEHNR, FQNEAQ (reference sequence). This chain's CDR3 is CASSSSMGLAADNEQFF. CDR3 DNA: TGTGCCAGCAGCTCTAGTATGGGACTAGCGGCCGACAATGAGCAGTTCTTC. The variable domain in full, completed from reference TRBV7-9 and TRBJ2-1, reads DTGVSQNPRHKITKRGQNVTFRCDPISEHNRLYWYRQTLGQGPEFLTYFQNEAQLEKSRLLSDRFSAERPKGSFSTLEIQRTEQGDSAMYLCASSSSMGLAADNEQFFGPGTRLTVL.

The chain links TRBV7-9 to TRBJ2-3; 7 bases match TRBD1. After removal of 2 bases from V and 0 bases from J, the junction contained 5 bases not matched to a gene. This CDR3 contains 16 residues. The germline V gene has CDR1 SEHNR and CDR2 FQNEAQ (reference sequence). In nucleotides, the CDR3 is TGTGCCAGCAGCTTATCGGACAGGCCTAGCACAGATACGCAGTATTTT. Protein product: CASSLSDRPSTDTQYF.

The rearrangement uses TRBV27 and TRBJ2-7; 9 nucleotides match TRBD1. The CDR3 covers 15 residues. The germline gives CDR1 MNHEY, CDR2 SMNVEV (reference sequence). The junction had 5 bases not matched to a gene; V was cut back by 2 bases and J by 3 bases. The CDR3 loop is CASSLAGTGLYEQYF. The CDR3 DNA sequence: TGTGCCAGCAGTTTAGCCGGGACAGGGCTCTACGAGCAGTACTTC.